This T cell receptor beta chain was captured by sequencing in a study of blood T cells in healthy people across ages. The authors ran a second PCR of 7 to 11 cycles using a sample-barcoded 5' primer and a J-beta primer mix. TCRdb called the 5' RACE reads again in MiXCR, with one record for every CDR3 protein. The profile covers under 2 million distinct CDR3 sequences, with 34% appearing a single time and around 10% taken by the ten largest. V lost 0 bases and J lost 7, with 7 bases in between. Germline V gene sequence: CDR1 LNHNV, CDR2 YYDKDF (reference sequence). The CDR3 totals 12 residues. The sample comprised blood. V and J are TRBV15 and TRBJ2-7; no firm D call. The clonotype comes from a woman in her twenties or thirties in good health. In nucleotides, the CDR3 is TGTGCCACCAGCAGAGAGTTGGCTGAGCAGTACTTC. Translated: CATSRELAEQYF.